This TCR beta chain came from a study of OX40 agonist ivuxolimab in advanced cancers. Patients had blood sampled at baseline and again on cycle 4 day 1 and cycle 7 day 1. This CDR3 has 13 residues. CDR1 LGHNT and CDR2 FRNRAP come from the germline V gene. V lost 1 base to trimming and J lost 4 bases, with 5 bases between them. Profiled with immunoSEQ multiplex PCR; TCRdb holds only in-frame clones, not every one. The repertoire holds roughly 90,000 clones, approximately 88% seen once, with over 1.2% in the top ten. V is TRBV12-5 and J is TRBJ1-3, with D unclear. The sequenced sample was CD4+ or CD8+ T cells sorted from blood, obtained in a trial of the OX40 agonist ivuxolimab. The source is an adult with an advanced solid tumor such as melanoma, head and neck, liver or kidney cancer. CDR3 DNA sequence: TGTGCTAGTGGTTTGGGTGGGGGAAACACCATATATTTT. It encodes CASGLGGGNTIYF.